One sample yielded the 31 T cell receptor beta chains listed below, sequenced in a study of T cells after yellow fever vaccination. TCRdb redid the calling of the 5' RACE reads with MiXCR, one entry per CDR3 protein. The table has some 500,000 distinct CDR3 sequences, less than 15% seen once. The material was PBMCs, obtained on the day of the yellow fever booster vaccination. Source of these receptors: a man aged 25 to 45 who received the YFV17D yellow fever vaccine.

CDR3 protein: CASSPGRSETQYF. The CDR3, as DNA: TGTGCCAGCAGCCCTGGCAGGTCTGAGACCCAGTACTTC. This sequence joins TRBV6-6 and TRBJ2-5; D gene uncertain. This CDR3 contains 13 residues. CDR1 MNHNY and CDR2 SVGAGI come from the germline V gene (reference sequence). Trimming pared 6 bases from V and 5 bases from J, leaving 13 bases between.

This clonotype turned up a few times. The CDR3 spells CAWTDRGYTDTQYF. DNA for the CDR3: TGTGCCTGGACGGACAGGGGATATACAGATACGCAGTATTTT. This chain uses TRBV30 with TRBJ2-3; 9 bases are shared with TRBD1. With V trimmed by 4 bases and J by 3 bases, 5 bases remained unmatched. This CDR3 has 14 residues. CDR1 and CDR2 from the germline V gene are GTSNPN and SVGIG (reference sequence).

In its sample, this clonotype was seen a few times. This rearrangement joins TRBV9 to TRBJ2-7; D gene uncertain. The V gene lost 0 bases and the J gene lost 5 bases, with 12 bases spanning the gap. Germline V lookup: CDR1 SGDLS, CDR2 YYNGEE. The CDR3 sequence is 14 residues long. In DNA, the CDR3 is TGTGCCAGCAGCGTAGGGGTTCTTCCCCACGAGCAGTACTTC. Its protein product is CASSVGVLPHEQYF.

The chain links TRBV12-3 or TRBV12-4 to TRBJ2-3, with 7 positions matching TRBD2. The junction had 5 bases not matched to a gene; V was cut back by 5 bases and J by 9 bases. The CDR3 contains 12 residues. In nucleotides, the CDR3 is TGTGCCAGCAGTCCCCGACTAGCAACGCAGTATTTT. It yields the protein CASSPRLATQYF.

The V and J genes are TRBV20-1 and TRBJ2-1, with 10 bases matching TRBD1. The CDR3 loop spans 15 amino acids. V lost 6 bases and J lost 8; bases outside the gene matches: 13. CDR1 and CDR2 from the germline V gene are DFQATT and SNEGSKA (reference sequence). CDR3 region: CSAPRPGQGIYEQFF. CDR3 DNA: TGCAGTGCCCCACGACCGGGACAGGGGATATATGAGCAGTTCTTC.

This clonotype was detected only a few times. This chain joins TRBV24-1 and TRBJ2-5; D is tentatively TRBD1 or TRBD2 (5 bases each). Germline lookup yields CDR1 KGHDR and CDR2 SFDVKD. V lost 9 bases and J 5 bases, leaving 9 bases between the germline ends. The CDR3 length is 11 residues. The CDR3 protein is CATSRGETQYF. The CDR3 bases are TGTGCCACCTCCCGGGGCGAGACCCAGTACTTC.

This clonotype was recorded a few times. This chain links TRBV6-2 or TRBV6-3 with TRBJ2-1; D not certain. V dropped 1 base and J dropped 6 bases, with 7 bases sitting between them. CDR3 length equals 13 residues. Germline CDR1 is MNHEY and CDR2 is SVGEGT. DNA of the CDR3: TGTGCCAGCAGTTACTACATCTCCAATGAGCAGTTCTTC. Its protein is CASSYYISNEQFF.

This chain joins TRBV6-4 and TRBJ1-2, with 9 positions matching TRBD1. With V trimmed by 6 bases and J by 6 bases, 8 bases remained unmatched. The germline CDR1 and CDR2 sequences are MRHNA and SNTAGT. The CDR3 has 14 amino acids. The CDR3 region is CASRAGTGTHGYTF. For the CDR3, the DNA is TGTGCCAGCAGGGCTGGGACAGGGACCCATGGCTACACCTTC.

This chain joins TRBV20-1 and TRBJ2-3, with D tentatively TRBD2 (6 bases). The CDR3 is 15 residues long. Germline lookup yields CDR1 DFQATT and CDR2 SNEGSKA (reference sequence). V was shortened by 0 bases and J by 3 bases, with 13 bases between the two germline ends. The CDR3 loop reads CSARDFPRGTDTQYF. CDR3 nucleotides: TGCAGTGCTAGAGATTTTCCGCGGGGTACAGATACGCAGTATTTT.

A few counts support this clonotype. The chain couples TRBV29-1 to TRBJ2-1; 11 bases line up with TRBD2. Germline V gene sequence: CDR1 SQVTM, CDR2 ANQGSEA. V dropped 7 bases and J dropped 7; count of bases not matched to a gene: 9. The CDR3 contains 14 residues. CDR3 loop: CSAAGTSGSNEQFF. The CDR3 DNA reads TGCAGCGCAGCCGGGACTAGCGGTAGTAATGAGCAGTTCTTC.

This clonotype appeared a few times. The rearrangement joins TRBV20-1 to TRBJ1-6; TRBD1 might be the D (5 bases). Germline V gene data show CDR1 as DFQATT and CDR2 as SNEGSKA (reference sequence). The CDR3 has 16 amino acids. V lost 3 bases, J lost 10 bases, and 22 bases lay in between. CDR3 sequence: CSARYRGGTARSPLHF. The CDR3 region has the DNA TGCAGTGCTAGGTATCGCGGGGGAACGGCGCGGTCACCCCTCCACTTT.

The V gene is TRBV10-3, the J gene TRBJ2-5, with D maybe TRBD1 (6 bases). Germline V gene data show CDR1 as ENHRY and CDR2 as SYGVKD. The V end was cut by 4 bases, the J end by 4 bases, with 19 bases between. The CDR3 extends over 16 amino acids. This CDR3 reads CAISGTLGTTRETQYF. CDR3 coding DNA: TGTGCCATCAGTGGGACCCTCGGGACAACACGAGAGACCCAGTACTTC.

This clonotype was seen a handful of times. The chain couples TRBV20-1 to TRBJ2-7; possibly TRBD2 for D (5 bases). This CDR3 comprises 11 residues. Looked up from germline, CDR1 is DFQATT and CDR2 is SNEGSKA (reference sequence). V was clipped by 5 bases and J by 3 bases, with 8 bases between them. The CDR3, as DNA: TGCAGTGCTTACCGGGGCTACGAGCAGTACTTC. This sequence encodes CSAYRGYEQYF.

This clonotype appeared a single time. The chain has TRBV10-3 and TRBJ2-5; weak D call: TRBD1 (5 bases). Trimming left V 6 bases short and J 4 bases short, with 9 bases between. Germline V lookup: CDR1 ENHRY, CDR2 SYGVKD. This CDR3 region has 12 residues. The CDR3 sequence: CAISSGLETQYF. CDR3 DNA: TGTGCCATCAGCTCAGGGCTAGAGACCCAGTACTTC.

The chain couples TRBV7-9 to TRBJ2-3; D is tentatively TRBD1 or TRBD2 (5 bases each). In germline, CDR1 is SEHNR, CDR2 FQNEAQ (reference sequence). The CDR3 spans 15 residues. The V gene lost 3 bases and the J gene lost 2 bases, with 12 bases spanning the gap. The CDR3 sequence: CASSFIGTVTDTQYF. CDR3 sequence (DNA): TGTGCCAGCAGCTTCATAGGGACGGTCACAGATACGCAGTATTTT.

A few counts support this clonotype. J is TRBJ2-7 and V is TRBV12-3 or TRBV12-4, with a weak D call TRBD1 (5 bases). The CDR3 spans 14 residues. With 5 bases removed from V and 2 bases from J, the gap between germline ends came to 13 bases. The CDR3 sequence is CASSRITGTYEQYF. As DNA, the CDR3 is TGTGCCAGCAGTAGGATCACAGGAACCTACGAGCAGTACTTC.

This chain connects TRBV28 to TRBJ2-5; 13 bases map to TRBD2. The CDR3 extends over 18 amino acids. V shed 6 bases and J 3 bases; nucleotides not matched to a gene: 13. Looked up from germline, CDR1 is MDHEN and CDR2 is SYDVKM. The CDR3 nucleotides read TGTGCCAGCAGACTATTAGGGACTAGCGGGACAAAAAAAGAGACCCAGTACTTC. This translates into CASRLLGTSGTKKETQYF. The complete variable domain, with remaining parts taken from reference TRBV28 and TRBJ2-5, reads DVKVTQSSRYLVKRTGEKVFLECVQDMDHENMFWYRQDPGLGLRLIYFSYDVKMKEKGDIPEGYSVSREKKERFSLILESASTNQTSMYLCASRLLGTSGTKKETQYFGPGTRLLVL.

This clonotype was seen a handful of times. This rearrangement joins TRBV7-9 to TRBJ2-1; 14 bases fit TRBD2. This CDR3 is 17 amino acids long. Trimming cost V 4 bases and J 0 bases; bases outside gene matches: 2. CDR1 is SEHNR and CDR2 is FQNEAQ in the germline V gene (reference sequence). The CDR3, as DNA: TGTGCCAGCAGCTCGGGACTAGCGGGGGACTCCTACAATGAGCAGTTCTTC. This codes for CASSSGLAGDSYNEQFF.

This clonotype was counted ten times or more. The V gene is TRBV19, the J gene TRBJ2-5; the D is unclear. This CDR3 contains 15 residues. The V gene's germline CDR1 is LNHDA and CDR2 SQIVND (reference sequence). The V end lost 2 bases, the J end lost 1 base, and 11 bases lay between the germline ends. CDR3 sequence: CASSIWGAAQETQYF. The CDR3 DNA is TGTGCCAGTAGTATATGGGGTGCGGCCCAAGAGACCCAGTACTTC.

CDR3 nucleotide sequence: TGTGCCTGGAGTGTACGAGGGACAGGGGTCCGCTACGAGCAGTACTTC. Translated: CAWSVRGTGVRYEQYF. The chain has TRBV30 and TRBJ2-7; 10 bases map to TRBD1. This CDR3 spans 16 amino acids. The germline V gene encodes CDR1 GTSNPN and CDR2 SVGIG (reference sequence). Trimming cost V 0 bases and J 3 bases; bases outside gene matches: 8.

This clonotype has a handful of counts. Written as DNA, the CDR3 is TGCAGTGCCAAACGGACCGTCAACAATGAGCAGTTCTTC. Residues: CSAKRTVNNEQFF. The chain couples TRBV20-1 to TRBJ2-1, with D hard to call. The CDR3 has 13 residues. The V end was cut by 6 bases, the J end by 5 bases, with 14 bases between. From germline, CDR1 is DFQATT and CDR2 SNEGSKA (reference sequence).

The chain links TRBV25-1 to TRBJ2-2; D is unresolved. This CDR3 is 13 amino acids long. The V gene lost 2 bases and the J gene lost 9 bases, with 10 bases spanning the gap. The germline V gene encodes CDR1 MGHDK and CDR2 SYGVNS. The CDR3: CASSEHTGWELFF. The CDR3 DNA reads TGTGCCAGCAGTGAACACACCGGATGGGAGCTGTTTTTT.

There are a few counts of this clonotype. V is TRBV7-9 and J is TRBJ2-3; 7 bases agree with TRBD1. The CDR3 consists of 16 residues. Germline V lookup: CDR1 SEHNR, CDR2 FQNEAQ (reference sequence). The V gene end was trimmed by 4 bases and the J gene end by 3 bases; junction bases not matched to a gene: 10. The CDR3 sequence is CASSSKAGTDTDTQYF. The DNA of the CDR3 is TGTGCCAGCAGCTCGAAAGCCGGGACAGATACAGATACGCAGTATTTT.

V is TRBV10-3 and J is TRBJ2-1, with TRBD1 matching 9 bases. Trimming at V came to 0 bases and at J to 8 bases, leaving 5 bases not matched to a gene. The CDR3 contains 15 residues. From germline, CDR1 is ENHRY and CDR2 SYGVKD. DNA for the CDR3: TGTGCCATCAGTGAGTCCGGGACAGGGAAGTATGAGCAGTTCTTC. This gives the protein CAISESGTGKYEQFF.

A few counts support this clonotype. CDR3 DNA: TGTGCCAGCAGTTCTAAGGGACTAGACCAGTTCTTC. This sequence encodes CASSSKGLDQFF. This chain joins TRBV6-2 or TRBV6-3 and TRBJ2-1, with 8 bases fitting TRBD2. The germline gives CDR1 MNHEY, CDR2 SVGEGT. V shed 4 bases, J shed 13 bases, and the junction held 6 bases outside the gene matches. The CDR3 extends over 12 amino acids.

The chain links TRBV25-1 to TRBJ2-1; 9 positions agree with TRBD2. The CDR3 covers 15 residues. V was clipped by 9 bases and J by 1 base; unmatched bases: 7. The germline V gene encodes CDR1 MGHDK and CDR2 SYGVNS. The CDR3 sequence is CASAPAGGSYNEQFF. The CDR3 coding sequence is TGTGCCAGTGCCCCCGCGGGAGGGTCCTACAATGAGCAGTTCTTC.

This clonotype came up a few times. V usage is TRBV27 and J usage is TRBJ1-1, with D perhaps matching TRBD1 (6 bases). Trimming removed 6 bases from V and 7 bases from J, with 15 bases in between. CDR1 is MNHEY and CDR2 is SMNVEV in the germline V gene (reference sequence). The CDR3 runs 13 residues. The CDR3 spells CASSPTGYSEAFF. CDR3 in DNA: TGTGCCAGCAGCCCCACAGGGTACAGTGAAGCTTTCTTT.

This chain links TRBV6-1 with TRBJ2-1; 10 nucleotides align to TRBD2. The V gene end was trimmed by 7 bases and the J gene end by 7 bases; junction bases not matched to a gene: 10. This CDR3 comprises 15 residues. CDR1 and CDR2 (germline): MNHNS, SASEGT. CDR3 loop: CASIETSGRGNEQFF. The CDR3 region has the DNA TGTGCCAGCATCGAAACCAGCGGGAGGGGAAATGAGCAGTTCTTC.

The sample holds a few counts of this clonotype. The V and J genes are TRBV6-5 and TRBJ2-7, with D possibly TRBD1 on 8 matching bases. Looked up from germline, CDR1 is MNHEY and CDR2 is SVGAGI. Deletions cut 6 bases from V and 8 bases from J, with 20 bases between. The CDR3 has 14 amino acids. The CDR3 protein is CASRPTTGGVKQYF. CDR3 sequence (DNA): TGTGCCAGCAGACCGACTACAGGGGGGGTGAAGCAGTACTTC.

The chain links TRBV20-1 to TRBJ1-2; TRBD1 aligns across 8 bases. Germline CDR1 reads DFQATT; CDR2 reads SNEGSKA (reference sequence). This CDR3 region has 14 residues. V lost 3 bases, J lost 6 bases, and 9 bases stayed unmatched. The CDR3 DNA reads TGCAGTGCTAGTTCGTTGCGGGACAGGCATGGCTACACCTTC. This gives the protein CSASSLRDRHGYTF.

The rearrangement links TRBV7-9 to TRBJ2-1; D is possibly TRBD1 or TRBD2 (5 bases each). Trimming stripped 1 base from V and 4 bases from J, with 11 bases between. CDR3 length equals 15 residues. Germline V gene lookup returns CDR1 SEHNR and CDR2 FQNEAQ (reference sequence). CDR3 coding DNA: TGTGCCAGCAGCTTAGGCCCGGGACCTTACAATGAGCAGTTCTTC. This gives the protein CASSLGPGPYNEQFF.